This TCR beta chain appears in the sequencing data of a study of blood T cell repertoires in COVID-19. Study context: Samples of COVID-19 (acute and convalescent) were obtained from the United States, Italy and Spain. T cells, B-cell-depleted T cells, or PBMCs supplied cDNA or gDNA.

The Seattle patients joined while their infection was active and were tracked longitudinally afterward. The authors' processing: Reference gene primers were amplified, and this amplification served to estimate nucleated cell counts. The method was immunoSEQ multiplex PCR; TCRdb's version includes in-frame clones alone and lacks a portion of them. V, J and clone size are those of that table, while D and trimming were read from the DNA. This table holds almost 300,000 clones, 85% to 90% found once. The germline V gene has CDR1 ENHRY and CDR2 SYGVKD. The CDR3 is 14 amino acids. The V gene end was trimmed by 6 bases and the J gene end by 5 bases; junction bases not matched to a gene: 5.

The sequence was collected from a woman aged 30 to 39 with COVID-19, enrolled during active disease. The rearrangement uses TRBV10-3 and TRBJ2-1, with TRBD2 matching 9 bases. The sequencing input was peripheral blood. For the CDR3, the DNA is TGTGCCATCAGAATGACTAGCGGAAACAATGAGCAGTTCTTC. It yields the protein CAIRMTSGNNEQFF.